This T cell receptor beta chain was recovered during a study of regulatory T cells in long-lasting Graves disease. Study observations and caveats: Peripheral blood, not thyroid tissue, was the sole material studied. TCR diversity was lower in persistent than newly diagnosed Graves' disease.

Building the TCR beta libraries relied on iRepertoire HTBI primers, and CDR3 regions underwent Arm-PCR. A single record per CDR3 protein comes from TCRdb applying MiXCR to the multiplex PCR reads. This sample has approximately 390,000 distinct CDR3 sequences, with around 15% found just once. Comments on this clonotype: No antigen is known for it.

Germline loops: CDR1 SGHVS, CDR2 FQNEAQ. CDR3 length: 16 amino acids. V lost 5 bases to trimming and J lost 3 bases, with 17 bases between them. Specified time point: newly diagnosed GD, antithyroid drugs for less than 3 months. RNA extracted from PBMCs served as the sequencing template. From each patient, nine milliliters of peripheral blood was drawn and collected into an EDTA anticoagulant tube. These data also featured in a second study, about T cells in Graves' hyperthyroidism and ophthalmopathy. That work adds: Graves' hyperthyroidism is called stable when ophthalmopathy does not progress within 18 months.

Sequencing used peripheral blood mononuclear cells (PBMCs), obtained at new diagnosis, from a patient treated with antithyroid drugs. This TCR came from a woman aged 18-29 years with Graves disease. J is TRBJ2-1 and V is TRBV7-8; D tentatively fits TRBD1 or TRBD2 (5 bases each). CDR3 bases: TGTGCCAGCAGCGCCCCCGGGACCCGATACTACAATGAGCAGTTCTTC. It is translated as CASSAPGTRYYNEQFF.